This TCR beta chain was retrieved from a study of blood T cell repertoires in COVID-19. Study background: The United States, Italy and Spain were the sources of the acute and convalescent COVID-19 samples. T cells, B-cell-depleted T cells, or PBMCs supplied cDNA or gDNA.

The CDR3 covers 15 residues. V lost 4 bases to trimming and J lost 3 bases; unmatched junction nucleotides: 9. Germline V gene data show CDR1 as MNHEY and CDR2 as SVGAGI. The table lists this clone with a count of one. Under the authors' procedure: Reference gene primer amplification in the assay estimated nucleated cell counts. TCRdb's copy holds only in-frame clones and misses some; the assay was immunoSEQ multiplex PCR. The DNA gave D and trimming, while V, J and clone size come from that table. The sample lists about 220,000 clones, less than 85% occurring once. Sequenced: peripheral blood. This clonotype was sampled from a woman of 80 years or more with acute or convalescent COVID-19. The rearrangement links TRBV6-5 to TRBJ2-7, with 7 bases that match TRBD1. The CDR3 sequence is CASSFTGTVLYEQYF. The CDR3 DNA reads TGTGCCAGCAGTTTCACCGGGACAGTCCTCTACGAGCAGTACTTC.